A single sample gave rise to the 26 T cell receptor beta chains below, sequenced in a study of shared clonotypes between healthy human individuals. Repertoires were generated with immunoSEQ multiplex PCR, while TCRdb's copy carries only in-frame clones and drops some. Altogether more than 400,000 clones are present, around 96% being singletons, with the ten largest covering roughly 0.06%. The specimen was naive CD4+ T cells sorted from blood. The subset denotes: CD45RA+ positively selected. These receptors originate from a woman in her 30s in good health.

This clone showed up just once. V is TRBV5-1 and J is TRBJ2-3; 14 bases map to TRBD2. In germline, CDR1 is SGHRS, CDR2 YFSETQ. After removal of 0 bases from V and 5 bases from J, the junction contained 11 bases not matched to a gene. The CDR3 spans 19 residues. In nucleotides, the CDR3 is TGCGCCAGCAGCTTGGGATTACGGACTAGCGGGAGGATTGGAGATACGCAGTATTTT. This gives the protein CASSLGLRTSGRIGDTQYF.

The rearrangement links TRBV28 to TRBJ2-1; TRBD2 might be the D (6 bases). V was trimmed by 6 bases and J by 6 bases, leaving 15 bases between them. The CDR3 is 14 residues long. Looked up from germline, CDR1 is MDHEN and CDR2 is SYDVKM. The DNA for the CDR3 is TGTGCCAGCAGAAACACTCTCGGGGGCAATGAGCAGTTCTTC. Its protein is CASRNTLGGNEQFF.

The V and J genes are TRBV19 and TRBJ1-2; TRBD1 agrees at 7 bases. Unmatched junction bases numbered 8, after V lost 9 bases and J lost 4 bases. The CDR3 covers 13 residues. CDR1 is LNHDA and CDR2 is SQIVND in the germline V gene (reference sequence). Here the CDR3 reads CASGGAGGYGYTF. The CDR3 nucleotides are TGTGCCAGCGGGGGCGCAGGGGGCTATGGCTACACCTTC. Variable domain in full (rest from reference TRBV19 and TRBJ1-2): DGGITQSPKYLFRKEGQNVTLSCEQNLNHDAMYWYRQDPGQGLRLIYYSQIVNDFQKGDIAEGYSVSREKKESFPLTVTSAQKNPTAFYLCASGGAGGYGYTFGSGTRLTVV.

The CDR3 nucleotides read TGTGCCAGCAGCCCCCATAGCAATCAGCCCCAGCATTTT. It codes for CASSPHSNQPQHF. The rearrangement joins TRBV12-1 to TRBJ1-5; no check of the table's D call, TRBD1, against the DNA was made. TRBV12-1 represents a pseudogene. The length of the CDR3 is 13 residues.

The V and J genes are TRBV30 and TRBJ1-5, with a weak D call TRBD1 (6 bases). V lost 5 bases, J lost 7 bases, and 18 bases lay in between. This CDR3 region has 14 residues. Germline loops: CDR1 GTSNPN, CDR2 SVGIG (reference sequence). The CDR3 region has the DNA TGTGCCTGGGGCCGACAGGCTCAGGTCCAGCCCCAGCATTTT. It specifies CAWGRQAQVQPQHF.

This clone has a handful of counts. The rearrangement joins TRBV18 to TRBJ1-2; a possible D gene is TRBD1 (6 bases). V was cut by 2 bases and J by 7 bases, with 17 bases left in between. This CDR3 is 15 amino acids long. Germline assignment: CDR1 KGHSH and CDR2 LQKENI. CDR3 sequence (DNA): TGTGCCAGCTCACCAAATCCACAGGGAATGCGTGGCTACACCTTC. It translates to CASSPNPQGMRGYTF.

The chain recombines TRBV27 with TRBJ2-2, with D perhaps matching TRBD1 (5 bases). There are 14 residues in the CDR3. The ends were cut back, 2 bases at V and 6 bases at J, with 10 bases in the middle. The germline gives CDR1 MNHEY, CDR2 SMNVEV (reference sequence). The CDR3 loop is CASSLQGTPGELFF. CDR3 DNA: TGTGCCAGCAGTTTACAGGGAACTCCCGGGGAGCTGTTTTTT.

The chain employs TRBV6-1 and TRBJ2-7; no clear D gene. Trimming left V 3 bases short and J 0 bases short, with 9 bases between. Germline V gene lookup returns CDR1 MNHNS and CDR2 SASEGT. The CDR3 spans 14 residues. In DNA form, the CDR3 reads TGTGCCAGCAGTGAGTGGGCCGTCTCCTACGAGCAGTACTTC. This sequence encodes CASSEWAVSYEQYF.

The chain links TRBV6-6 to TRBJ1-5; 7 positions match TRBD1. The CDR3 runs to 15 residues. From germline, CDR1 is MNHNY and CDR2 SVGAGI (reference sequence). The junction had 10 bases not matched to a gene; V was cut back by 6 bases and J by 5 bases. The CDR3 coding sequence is TGTGCCAGCAGCCAAAAACAGGGGTTTGATCAGCCCCAGCATTTT. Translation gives CASSQKQGFDQPQHF.

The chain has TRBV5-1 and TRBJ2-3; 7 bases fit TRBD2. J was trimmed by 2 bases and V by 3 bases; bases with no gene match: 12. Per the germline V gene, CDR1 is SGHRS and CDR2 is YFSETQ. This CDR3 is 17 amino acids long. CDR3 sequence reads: CASSSLSLAGDTDTQYF. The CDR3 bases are TGCGCCAGCAGCTCTCTTAGTTTAGCGGGCGACACAGATACGCAGTATTTT.

The chain's CDR3 is CASSQADRLGQPQHF. The CDR3 DNA is TGCGCCAGCAGCCAAGCCGACCGACTCGGTCAGCCCCAGCATTTT. This rearrangement joins TRBV4-1 to TRBJ1-5; D call uncertain. The V and J ends lost 1 base and 6 bases respectively, with 13 bases between them. CDR1 is MGHRA, CDR2 YSYEKL, per germline. CDR3 length: 15 residues.

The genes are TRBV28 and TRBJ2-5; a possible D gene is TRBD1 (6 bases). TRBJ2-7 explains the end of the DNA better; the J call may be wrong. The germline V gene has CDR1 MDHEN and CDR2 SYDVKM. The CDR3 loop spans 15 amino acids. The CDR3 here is CASSLFGTPDYEQYF. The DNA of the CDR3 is TGTGCCAGCAGTTTATTTGGGACACCCGACTACGAGCAGTACTTC.

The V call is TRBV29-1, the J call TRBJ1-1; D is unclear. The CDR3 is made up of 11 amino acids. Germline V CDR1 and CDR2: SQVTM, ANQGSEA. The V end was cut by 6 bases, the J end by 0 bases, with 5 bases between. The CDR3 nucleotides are TGCAGCGTGACGGTGAACACTGAAGCTTTCTTT. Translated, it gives CSVTVNTEAFF.

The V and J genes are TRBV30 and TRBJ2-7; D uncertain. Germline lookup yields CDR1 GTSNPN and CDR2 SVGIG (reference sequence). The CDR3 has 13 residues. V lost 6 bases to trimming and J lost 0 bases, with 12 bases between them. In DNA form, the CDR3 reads TGTGCCTGCGCTAGAGTCAGCTCCTACGAGCAGTACTTC. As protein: CACARVSSYEQYF. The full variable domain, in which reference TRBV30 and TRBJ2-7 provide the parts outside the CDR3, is SQTIHQWPATLVQPVGSPLSLECTVEGTSNPNLYWYRQAAGRGLQLLFYSVGIGQISSEVPQNLSASRPQDRQFILSSKKLLLSDSGFYLCACARVSSYEQYFGPGTRLTVT.

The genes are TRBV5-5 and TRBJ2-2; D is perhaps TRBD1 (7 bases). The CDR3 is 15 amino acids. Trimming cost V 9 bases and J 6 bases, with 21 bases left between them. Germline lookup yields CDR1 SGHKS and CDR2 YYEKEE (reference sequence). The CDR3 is CATAKPGGSAGELFF. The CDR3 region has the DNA TGTGCCACCGCCAAGCCAGGGGGGAGTGCCGGGGAGCTGTTTTTT.

The CDR3 DNA follows: TGTGCCAGCAGCTTTAACCCGGGACGGACCACTGAAGCTTTCTTT. Translation: CASSFNPGRTTEAFF. The J gene is TRBJ1-1, the V gene TRBV7-9; perhaps TRBD1 as D (5 bases). The ends were cut back, 3 bases at V and 4 bases at J, with 15 bases in the middle. This CDR3 is 15 amino acids long. Germline lookup yields CDR1 SEHNR and CDR2 FQNEAQ (reference sequence). The full variable domain, with the rest looked up from reference TRBV7-9 and TRBJ1-1, is DTGVSQNPRHKITKRGQNVTFRCDPISEHNRLYWYRQTLGQGPEFLTYFQNEAQLEKSRLLSDRFSAERPKGSFSTLEIQRTEQGDSAMYLCASSFNPGRTTEAFFGQGTRLTVV.

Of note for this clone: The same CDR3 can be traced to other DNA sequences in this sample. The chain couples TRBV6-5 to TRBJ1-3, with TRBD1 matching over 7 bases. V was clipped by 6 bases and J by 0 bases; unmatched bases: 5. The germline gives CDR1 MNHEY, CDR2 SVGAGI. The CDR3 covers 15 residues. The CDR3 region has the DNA TGTGCCAGCAGCCCGGACAGGTACTCTGGAAACACCATATATTTT. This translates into CASSPDRYSGNTIYF.

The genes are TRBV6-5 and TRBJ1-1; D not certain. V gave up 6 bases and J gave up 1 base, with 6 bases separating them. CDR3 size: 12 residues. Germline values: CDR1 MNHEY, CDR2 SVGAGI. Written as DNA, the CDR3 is TGTGCCAGCAGCCGATCGAACACTGAAGCTTTCTTT. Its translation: CASSRSNTEAFF.

The chain's CDR3 is CASSLAWTGLNTGELFF. CDR3 coding DNA: TGCGCCAGCAGCTTGGCCTGGACGGGACTGAACACCGGGGAGCTGTTTTTT. The chain joins TRBV5-1 to TRBJ2-2, with D perhaps TRBD2 (6 bases). Germline V lookup: CDR1 SGHRS, CDR2 YFSETQ. V lost 0 bases and J lost 1, with 13 bases in between. CDR3 length: 17 residues.

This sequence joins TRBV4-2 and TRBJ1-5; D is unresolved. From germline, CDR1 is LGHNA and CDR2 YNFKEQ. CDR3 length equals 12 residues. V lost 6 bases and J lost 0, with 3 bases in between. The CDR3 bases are TGTGCCAGCAGTTATAGCAATCAGCCCCAGCATTTT. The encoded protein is CASSYSNQPQHF.

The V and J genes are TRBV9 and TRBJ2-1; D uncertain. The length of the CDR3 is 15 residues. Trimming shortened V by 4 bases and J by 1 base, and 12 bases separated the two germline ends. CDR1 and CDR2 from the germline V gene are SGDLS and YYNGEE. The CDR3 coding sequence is TGTGCCAGCAGCCTTTTGAACGGGTCCTACAATGAGCAGTTCTTC. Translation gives CASSLLNGSYNEQFF. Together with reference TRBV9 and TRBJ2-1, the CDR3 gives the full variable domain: DSGVTQTPKHLITATGQRVTLRCSPRSGDLSVYWYQQSLDQGLQFLIQYYNGEERAKGNILERFSAQQFPDLHSELNLSSLELGDSALYFCASSLLNGSYNEQFFGPGTRLTVL.

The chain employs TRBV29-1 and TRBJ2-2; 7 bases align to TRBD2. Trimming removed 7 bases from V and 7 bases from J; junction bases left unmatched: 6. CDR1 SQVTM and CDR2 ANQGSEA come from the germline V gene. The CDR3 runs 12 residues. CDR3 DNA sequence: TGCAGCGCGGGAGGAGTCAGCGGGGAGCTGTTTTTT. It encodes CSAGGVSGELFF.

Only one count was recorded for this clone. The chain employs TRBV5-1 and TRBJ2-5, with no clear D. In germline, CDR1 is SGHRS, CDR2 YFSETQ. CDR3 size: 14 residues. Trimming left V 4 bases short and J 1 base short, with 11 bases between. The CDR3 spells CASSERWGQETQYF. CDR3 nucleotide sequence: TGCGCCAGCAGCGAACGCTGGGGCCAAGAGACCCAGTACTTC. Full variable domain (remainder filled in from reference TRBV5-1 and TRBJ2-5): KAGVTQTPRYLIKTRGQQVTLSCSPISGHRSVSWYQQTPGQGLQFLFEYFSETQRNKGNFPGRFSGRQFSNSRSEMNVSTLELGDSALYLCASSERWGQETQYFGPGTRLLVL.

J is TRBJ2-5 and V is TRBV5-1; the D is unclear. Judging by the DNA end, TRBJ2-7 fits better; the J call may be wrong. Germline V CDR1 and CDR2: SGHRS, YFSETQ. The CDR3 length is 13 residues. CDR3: CASSLGESDEQYF. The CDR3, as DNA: TGCGCCAGCAGCTTGGGAGAATCCGACGAGCAGTACTTC.

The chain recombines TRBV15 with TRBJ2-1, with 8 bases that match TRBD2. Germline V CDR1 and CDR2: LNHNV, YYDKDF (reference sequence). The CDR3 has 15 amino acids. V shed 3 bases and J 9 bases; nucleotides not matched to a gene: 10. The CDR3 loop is CATSSQTSGLLEQFF. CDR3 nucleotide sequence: TGTGCCACCAGCAGCCAAACTAGCGGACTGCTTGAGCAGTTCTTC.

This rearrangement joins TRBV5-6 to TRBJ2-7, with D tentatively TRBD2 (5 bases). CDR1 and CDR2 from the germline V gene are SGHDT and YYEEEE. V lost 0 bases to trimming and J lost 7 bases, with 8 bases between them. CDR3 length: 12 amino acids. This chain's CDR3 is CASSLGELEQYF. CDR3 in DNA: TGTGCCAGCAGCTTGGGGGAGTTGGAGCAGTACTTC.